The rows below give T cell receptor beta chains drawn from one sample of a study of cytomegalovirus exposure and HLA in healthy donors. Clones were sequenced by immunoSEQ multiplex PCR, and TCRdb holds only the in-frame ones, with some missing. Among 120,000 or so clones listed, roughly 86% were seen once. The specimen was PBMCs. All receptors come from a middle-aged man in good health and CMV-seronegative. Both conserved end residues are part of each CDR3. Fields, in order: V gene, J gene, CDR3 protein.

TRBV21-1	TRBJ2-1	CASSKRAGGAARDNEQFF
TRBV5-1	TRBJ1-1	CASSFQGANTEAFF
TRBV28	TRBJ2-2	CASTPGGVGTGELFF
TRBV27	TRBJ2-7	CASSLLGQVKQYF
TRBV7-9	TRBJ1-5	CASSRGQLHSNQPQHF
TRBV30	TRBJ2-3	CAWRGDRVGDTQYF
TRBV5-5	TRBJ1-1	CASIPDRATEAFF
TRBV5-6	TRBJ2-1	CASSYSGTPNEQFF
TRBV6-1	TRBJ1-2	CASSEALNRENGYTF
TRBV5-4	TRBJ1-1	CASTGTLNTEAFF
TRBV6-5	TRBJ1-1	CASTWGVNTEAFF
TRBV28	TRBJ1-6	CASVMRQGLNSPLHF
TRBV10-3	TRBJ2-7	CAITRSPGTYEQYF
TRBV10-3	TRBJ2-5	CAIGGQGGFETQYF
TRBV28	TRBJ1-2	CASMNSNYGYTF
TRBV9	TRBJ1-1	CASSAQGVNTEAFF
TRBV5-1	TRBJ2-7	CASSSPYGEAYEQYF
TRBV5-4	TRBJ2-2	CASSLAGNTGELFF
TRBV10-3	TRBJ2-7	CAINGQGETYEQYF
TRBV7-2	TRBJ1-1	CASSYRDNTEAFF
TRBV5-1	TRBJ2-7	CARGPGLALPHSYEQYF
TRBV6-5	TRBJ2-7	CASSPRFSGYEQYF
TRBV19	TRBJ2-1	CASSIGQEQFF
TRBV5-1	TRBJ2-3	CASSLGGGPYTDTQYF
TRBV5-1	TRBJ1-3	CASSWGGSGNTIYF
TRBV6-5	TRBJ1-5	CASQAGENQPQHF
TRBV16	TRBJ1-6	CASSPTGQGVRNSPLHF
TRBV19	TRBJ1-4	CASSIPRGATNEKLFF
TRBV28	TRBJ2-5	CAIQGARRETQYF